A single sample gave rise to the 24 T cell receptor beta chains below, sequenced in a study of blood T cells in healthy people across ages (dated by TCRdb to the mid-2010s). The library was prepared using 5' RACE. The sample was run on an Illumina HiSeq 2500. The second PCR ran for roughly 7 to 12 cycles and used a J-beta primer mix along with a sample-barcoded 5' primer. TCRdb ran its own pipeline on the public reads, namely fastp trimming at Q25 and MiXCR clone calling, and kept in-frame beta chains. Each entry merges the rows of one CDR3 protein and shows their most common DNA and genes. This sample comprises roughly 1,700,000 distinct CDR3 sequences, 28% of them detected only once. The biggest ten clones account for 7% to 9% of the sample. The sample taken for sequencing was blood. The receptors shown here come from a woman aged 25 to 39 in good health.

Turning to this clonotype: The CDR3 carries no conserved terminal phenylalanine or tryptophan, so it likely arises from a read error. The chain employs TRBV29-1 and TRBJ2-1; no clear D. In germline, CDR1 is SQVTM, CDR2 ANQGSEA. The CDR3 spans 14 residues. V lost 4 bases and J 0 bases, leaving 10 bases between the germline ends. The DNA of the CDR3 is TGCAGCGTTGGTCCAGTCGTCTCCTACAATGAGCAGTTCTCC. Its translation: CSVGPVVSYNEQFS.

This clonotype turned up a few times. The CDR3 nucleotides are TGTGCCAGCAGCCTTCAGGGTAGTGACACTGAAGCTTTCTTT. Its protein is CASSLQGSDTEAFF. The chain employs TRBV3-1 and TRBJ1-1; D perhaps matches TRBD1 (5 bases). This CDR3 comprises 14 residues. V was pared by 4 bases and J by 3 bases, with 12 bases between. Germline loops: CDR1 LGHDT, CDR2 YNNKEL (reference sequence).

CDR3 DNA: TGTGCCACCAGCAGAGATCCCGCAGTGGCAGATACGCAGTATTTT. Translating gives CATSRDPAVADTQYF. The rearrangement joins TRBV15 to TRBJ2-3; D uncertain. The CDR3 loop spans 15 amino acids. CDR1 LNHNV and CDR2 YYDKDF come from the germline V gene (reference sequence). Trimming removed 0 bases from V and 4 bases from J, with 11 bases in between. The full variable domain, its missing parts supplied by reference TRBV15 and TRBJ2-3, is DAMVIQNPRYQVTQFGKPVTLSCSQTLNHNVMYWYQQKSSQAPKLLFHYYDKDFNNEADTPDNFQSRRPNTSFCFLDIRSPGLGDTAMYLCATSRDPAVADTQYFGPGTRLTVL.

This chain links TRBV24-1 with TRBJ1-4; D remains ambiguous. The CDR3 is 16 amino acids. CDR1 is KGHDR and CDR2 is SFDVKD in the germline V gene. V shed 4 bases and J shed 4 bases, with 15 bases lying between them. The CDR3 here is CATSDPVREDNEKLFF. The CDR3 coding sequence is TGTGCCACCAGTGACCCCGTTCGGGAGGATAATGAAAAACTGTTTTTT.

V is TRBV6-5 and J is TRBJ2-3; TRBD2 matches 7 bases. Germline V CDR1 and CDR2: MNHEY, SVGAGI. With 5 bases clipped from V and 3 bases from J, the junction kept 8 bases outside the gene matches. The CDR3 spans 15 residues. CDR3 nucleotides: TGTGCCAGCAGTCCACCGGGACTAATGACAGATACGCAGTATTTT. Translated, it gives CASSPPGLMTDTQYF.

This clonotype has just a few counts. This rearrangement joins TRBV3-1 to TRBJ2-5; possible D gene TRBD2, 5 bases. Trimming shortened V by 4 bases and J by 11 bases, and 20 bases separated the two germline ends. Germline assignment: CDR1 LGHDT and CDR2 YNNKEL (reference sequence). The CDR3 totals 14 residues. The CDR3 nucleotides read TGTGCCAGCAGCCCGAGACTAACCACCTACGGGCAGTACTTC. Amino acids: CASSPRLTTYGQYF.

Comments on this clonotype: At one boundary the junction diverges from the germline segment, which might be a read error. This chain connects TRBV6-1 to TRBJ2-4; no clear D. Per the germline V gene, CDR1 is MNHNS and CDR2 is SASEGT. The CDR3 is 14 amino acids. The CDR3 bases are TGTGTCAGCAGTGAAATGAGGCCAGTCCTGACCCTGTACTTC. It codes for CVSSEMRPVLTLYF.

This clonotype has a count of ten or more. The chain carries TRBV7-2 and TRBJ2-7; 8 nucleotides line up with TRBD1. The V gene's germline CDR1 is SGHTA and CDR2 FQGNSA. The CDR3 loop spans 15 amino acids. V lost 6 bases, J lost 8 bases, and 15 bases stayed unmatched. CDR3 nucleotide sequence: TGTGCCAGCAGTTGGACAGGGAGCTCGCAAGACCAGCAGTACTTC. It translates to CASSWTGSSQDQQYF.

The chain is built from TRBV7-9 and TRBJ2-7; 13 positions agree with TRBD2. Per germline, CDR1 SEHNR and CDR2 FQNEAQ (reference sequence). V shed 8 bases and J 2 bases; nucleotides not matched to a gene: 9. The length of the CDR3 is 16 residues. CDR3 amino acids: CASASWTSGGTYEQYF. The CDR3 bases are TGTGCCAGCGCATCTTGGACTAGCGGGGGAACCTACGAGCAGTACTTC.

The chain carries TRBV7-2 and TRBJ2-1; TRBD2 agrees at 14 bases. From germline, CDR1 is SGHTA and CDR2 FQGNSA. With 11 bases clipped from V and 8 bases from J, the junction kept 8 bases outside the gene matches. CDR3 length: 14 amino acids. CDR3: CAGKPGLAGDEQFF. The DNA of the CDR3 is TGTGCCGGTAAACCGGGACTAGCGGGAGATGAGCAGTTCTTC.

This chain links TRBV7-2 with TRBJ1-5; TRBD1 agrees at 8 bases. Germline V gene data show CDR1 as SGHTA and CDR2 as FQGNSA. The CDR3 spans 17 residues. Unmatched junction bases numbered 7, after V lost 3 bases and J lost 0 bases. The CDR3 loop reads CASSLGQVRYSNQPQHF. CDR3 DNA sequence: TGTGCCAGCAGCTTGGGACAGGTCCGATATAGCAATCAGCCCCAGCATTTT.

The J gene is TRBJ2-1, the V gene TRBV5-1; D is perhaps TRBD2 (6 bases). Between the trimmed V and J ends, which lost 2 bases and 9 bases, there was a span of 18 bases. Germline V lookup: CDR1 SGHRS, CDR2 YFSETQ. This CDR3 region has 15 residues. The CDR3 loop reads CASSLGGSLSSEQFF. CDR3 DNA sequence: TGCGCCAGCAGCTTAGGAGGGAGTCTCTCTAGTGAGCAGTTCTTC.

This sequence joins TRBV12-3 or TRBV12-4 and TRBJ2-3; weak D call: TRBD2 (5 bases). The CDR3 length is 14 residues. Trimming stripped 6 bases from V and 2 bases from J, with 12 bases between. Here the CDR3 DNA reads TGTGCCAGCAGCGATCGAGCGGCCACAGATACGCAGTATTTT. Translating gives CASSDRAATDTQYF.

The sample holds a few counts of this clonotype. The gene calls are TRBV2 and TRBJ1-5; 7 bases fit TRBD1. CDR1 is SNHLY, CDR2 FYNNEI, per germline. CDR3 length: 14 amino acids. After removal of 7 bases from V and 7 bases from J, the junction contained 10 bases not matched to a gene. CDR3 protein: CASILDRMGQPQHF. CDR3 sequence (DNA): TGTGCCAGCATACTGGACAGGATGGGACAGCCCCAGCATTTT.

This clonotype was recorded a few times. This rearrangement joins TRBV5-1 to TRBJ1-3, with TRBD1 as a possible D gene (6 bases). The ends were cut back, 4 bases at V and 2 bases at J, with 10 bases in the middle. The CDR3 spans 14 residues. Germline V gene lookup returns CDR1 SGHRS and CDR2 YFSETQ. For the CDR3, the DNA is TGCGCCAGCAGCCCGGACAGTACTGGAAACACCATATATTTT. It is translated as CASSPDSTGNTIYF.

J is TRBJ1-1 and V is TRBV20-1, with D tentatively TRBD1 (6 bases). CDR1 and CDR2 (germline): DFQATT, SNEGSKA (reference sequence). The CDR3 spans 14 residues. In nucleotides, the CDR3 is TGCAGCAACTCCCCGGGGGCGGGGAACACTGAAGCTTTCTTT. It specifies CSNSPGAGNTEAFF.

In its sample, this clonotype was seen a few times. This chain joins TRBV7-2 and TRBJ1-2; 9 nucleotides align to TRBD1. The CDR3 has 17 residues. Germline values: CDR1 SGHTA, CDR2 FQGNSA. Unmatched junction bases numbered 6, after V lost 0 bases and J lost 1 base. This chain's CDR3 is CASSLADRGGLNYGYTF. The CDR3 bases are TGTGCCAGCAGCTTAGCCGACAGGGGGGGCCTTAACTATGGCTACACCTTC.

This clonotype has only a few counts. The J gene is TRBJ2-1, the V gene TRBV4-1; D is unresolved. Germline V gene data show CDR1 as MGHRA and CDR2 as YSYEKL. Trimming pared 3 bases from V and 5 bases from J, leaving 5 bases between. The CDR3 has 12 amino acids. CDR3 protein: CASSHIDNEQFF. DNA for the CDR3: TGCGCCAGCAGCCACATAGACAATGAGCAGTTCTTC.

This clonotype was observed many times. This chain joins TRBV6-2 or TRBV6-3 and TRBJ2-6; possibly TRBD1 for D (8 bases). This CDR3 contains 18 residues. The V and J ends lost 5 bases and 0 bases respectively, with 17 bases between them. Germline assignment: CDR1 MNHEY and CDR2 SVGEGT. The CDR3 sequence is CASSSGTGLPSGANVLTF. DNA of the CDR3: TGTGCCAGCAGTAGCGGGACAGGCCTTCCCTCTGGGGCCAACGTCCTGACTTTC.

The chain recombines TRBV6-1 with TRBJ1-6; D call uncertain. Germline CDR1 MNHNS, CDR2 SASEGT. V was shortened by 0 bases and J by 7 bases, with 4 bases between the two germline ends. The CDR3 sequence is 13 residues long. This CDR3 is CASSEAANSPLHF. The CDR3 bases are TGTGCCAGCAGTGAAGCAGCGAATTCACCCCTCCACTTT.

This clonotype was seen a handful of times. The chain links TRBV2 to TRBJ2-3, with D tentatively TRBD2 (5 bases). CDR3 length: 13 amino acids. Germline values: CDR1 SNHLY, CDR2 FYNNEI. The V end was cut by 0 bases, the J end by 9 bases, with 10 bases between. As DNA, the CDR3 is TGTGCCAGCAGTGAAGCCAGGTCGGGAACGCAGTATTTT. As protein: CASSEARSGTQYF. Looking up the rest from reference TRBV2 and TRBJ2-3 gives the full variable domain: EPEVTQTPSHQVTQMGQEVILRCVPISNHLYFYWYRQILGQKVEFLVSFYNNEISEKSEIFDDQFSVERPDGSNFTLKIRSTKLEDSAMYFCASSEARSGTQYFGPGTRLTVL.

There are a few counts of this clonotype. The J gene is TRBJ2-1, the V gene TRBV18, with 8 nucleotides matching TRBD2. Trimming removed 3 bases from V and 11 bases from J; junction bases left unmatched: 3. The CDR3 consists of 12 residues. Germline V gene sequence: CDR1 KGHSH, CDR2 LQKENI. The CDR3 loop reads CASSPDSGKQFF. The CDR3 coding sequence is TGTGCCAGCTCACCGGATAGCGGGAAGCAGTTCTTC.

This chain links TRBV20-1 with TRBJ2-7, with D possibly called TRBD1 or TRBD2 (5 bases each). The germline V gene encodes CDR1 DFQATT and CDR2 SNEGSKA (reference sequence). There are 12 residues in the CDR3. Trimming removed 4 bases from V and 3 bases from J, with 10 bases in between. CDR3 protein: CSATGTNYEQYF. CDR3 bases: TGCAGTGCTACCGGGACCAACTACGAGCAGTACTTC.

About this clonotype: A read error may account for a junction end that differs from germline. The chain recombines TRBV28 with TRBJ2-2; TRBD1 aligns across 8 bases. This CDR3 region has 16 residues. Germline loops: CDR1 MDHEN, CDR2 SYDVKM. The CDR3 loop is CAGSSPSGGATGELFF. The CDR3 bases are TGTGCCGGCAGTTCCCCCTCAGGGGGCGCCACCGGGGAGCTGTTTTTT.